This is a list of T cell receptor beta chains from one sample in a study of T cells in localized non-small cell lung cancer. Clones were read by immunoSEQ multiplex PCR, and TCRdb kept only the in-frame ones, dropping some. The sample gives roughly 84,000 clones, 70% to 90% of which show up once; about 20% is in the top ten. The sequenced sample was peripheral blood, obtained before any cancer treatment. These receptors originate from a woman aged 35-75 years with stage I squamous cell lung carcinoma. CDR3s include the opening cysteine and the closing phenylalanine or tryptophan. Clone size is shown for a subset of rows, as once, few, many or a class of expanded clone.

clone_size | v_call | cdr3_aa
. | TRBV7-2 | CASSLKTGGVLNYGYTF
. | TRBV6-1 | CASGGQAISNQPQHF
. | TRBV2 | CASSLAGGPAKNIQYF
. | TRBV6-5 | CASSETGRISPLHF
. | TRBV19 | CASDQDNYGYTF
. | TRBV5-6 | CASSLRNGETQYF
. | TRBV10-2 | CASRGQGSNQLQHF
few | TRBV7-8 | CASSLTGQPHDPYEQYF
. | TRBV10-3 | CAISEKGVRDTGELFF
. | TRBV30 | CAWSAGTGGDEKLFF
. | TRBV28 | CASSLSGSNQPQHF
few | TRBV7-8 | CASSQTGVHEQYF
. | TRBV19 | CASSIEEGAGELFF
. | TRBV5-1 | CASSLGPGNTEAFF
. | TRBV5-1 | CASSSGQISSGNTIYF
. | TRBV11-2 | CASSSTGTYGYTF
. | TRBV23-1 | CASSYLDREYNEQFF
once | TRBV11-2 | CASRRDRVGNTIYF
once | TRBV27 | CASHKGVSTEAFF
. | TRBV29-1 | CSVERGRNEQFF
once | TRBV7-9 | CASSPAGLADTGELFF
. | TRBV19 | CASSIDRRGLSGANVLTF
. | TRBV5-1 | CASSARDDTEAFF
. | TRBV6-5 | CASSWARGPDYGYTF
few | TRBV9 | CASSVGGGGIQYF
. | TRBV5-5 | CASSLTGSNTEAFF
. | TRBV10-3 | CAISETAIYGYTF
. | TRBV5-1 | CASRSVVGGQGTQYF